The 12 T cell receptor beta chains below come from one sample, sequenced in a study of cytomegalovirus exposure and HLA in healthy donors. The primer mix had 60 Vbeta and 13 Jbeta primers. Profiled with immunoSEQ multiplex PCR; TCRdb holds only in-frame clones, not every one. The sample has 150,000 to 200,000 clones, approximately 84% seen once. Material: PBMCs. The receptors here all came from a boy between 10 and 17 years old in good health and CMV-seronegative.

This clone was seen only once. The CDR3: CASSVEGEGSYEQYF. In DNA, the CDR3 is TGTGCCAGCAGCGTAGAGGGGGAAGGGTCCTACGAGCAGTACTTC. The chain carries TRBV9 and TRBJ2-7; TRBD1 is a possible D gene (6 bases). Germline V gene lookup returns CDR1 SGDLS and CDR2 YYNGEE. The CDR3 extends over 15 amino acids. The germline V and J ends were trimmed by 0 bases and 1 base, with 11 bases remaining between them.

J is TRBJ2-7 and V is TRBV6-6; 8 nucleotides match TRBD1. With 6 bases clipped from V and 5 bases from J, the junction kept 3 bases outside the gene matches. CDR3 length: 12 residues. From germline, CDR1 is MNHNY and CDR2 SVGAGI (reference sequence). This chain's CDR3 is CASRVTGDEQYF. CDR3 coding DNA: TGTGCCAGCAGGGTGACAGGGGACGAGCAGTACTTC.

This clone was counted a few times. The gene calls are TRBV6-5 and TRBJ1-1; tentatively, D is TRBD1 (6 bases). The CDR3 is 14 residues long. Germline CDR1 reads MNHEY; CDR2 reads SVGAGI. Trimming pared 7 bases from V and 6 bases from J, leaving 18 bases between. The CDR3 DNA is TGTGCCAGCAACCGAAGGCTGGGGGCTGCTGAAGCTTTCTTT. It specifies CASNRRLGAAEAFF.

On this clone: The junction departs from the called germline gene at one end, perhaps through a read error. The CDR3 loop is CASSLRSGGNYNEQFF. The CDR3 DNA reads as TGTGCTAGCAGCTTACGTAGCGGGGGAAACTACAATGAGCAGTTCTTC. The rearrangement links TRBV7-7 to TRBJ2-1; TRBD2 aligns across 9 bases. CDR3 length: 16 residues. Germline V CDR1 and CDR2: SSHAT, FNYEAQ (reference sequence).

The rearrangement links TRBV7-9 to TRBJ2-2; TRBD2 aligns across 8 bases. The CDR3 spans 14 residues. V shed 10 bases, J shed 6 bases, and the junction held 10 bases outside the gene matches. Germline V gene sequence: CDR1 SEHNR, CDR2 FQNEAQ (reference sequence). CDR3 sequence reads: CAIPGGPRPGELFF. The CDR3 nucleotides are TGTGCCATCCCGGGGGGGCCGAGGCCCGGGGAGCTGTTTTTT.

The chain combines TRBV11-2 with TRBJ2-7; D is perhaps TRBD2 (6 bases). The V end lost 5 bases, the J end lost 7 bases, and 18 bases lay between the germline ends. The length of the CDR3 is 14 residues. CDR1 is SGHAT and CDR2 is FQNNGV in the germline V gene. The DNA of the CDR3 is TGTGCCAGCAGCCCCCGGCTTTTCCGGGGGGAGCAGTACTTC. As protein: CASSPRLFRGEQYF.

As DNA, the CDR3 is TGCGCCAGCAGCGAACAGGGGGGCGAGCAGTACTTC. This gives the protein CASSEQGGEQYF. The chain has TRBV5-1 and TRBJ2-7, with TRBD1 identical over 8 bases. V lost 4 bases to trimming and J lost 6 bases; unmatched junction nucleotides: 3. The CDR3 is 12 amino acids. Germline V CDR1 and CDR2: SGHRS, YFSETQ.

The chain couples TRBV18 to TRBJ2-7, with unresolved D. The germline gives CDR1 KGHSH, CDR2 LQKENI. Trimming took off 2 bases at V and 4 bases at J, with 12 bases between the two ends. The CDR3 consists of 14 residues. In nucleotides, the CDR3 is TGTGCCAGCTCACCAATCTCTAGTTCGTACGAGCAGTACTTC. Residues: CASSPISSSYEQYF.

This rearrangement joins TRBV28 to TRBJ2-2, with 9 bases fitting TRBD2. The V gene end was trimmed by 6 bases and the J gene end by 8 bases; junction bases not matched to a gene: 7. The germline CDR1 and CDR2 sequences are MDHEN and SYDVKM. This CDR3 is built from 14 residues. CDR3 DNA: TGTGCCAGCAGGGTTAGCGGGAGTAGTGGGGAGCTGTTTTTT. Protein: CASRVSGSSGELFF. Variable domain in full (rest from reference TRBV28 and TRBJ2-2): DVKVTQSSRYLVKRTGEKVFLECVQDMDHENMFWYRQDPGLGLRLIYFSYDVKMKEKGDIPEGYSVSREKKERFSLILESASTNQTSMYLCASRVSGSSGELFFGEGSRLTVL.

This clone turned up a few times. Other DNA variants within this sample encode the same CDR3. V and J are TRBV6-5 and TRBJ2-3, with a weak D call TRBD1 (5 bases). The V and J ends lost 4 bases and 5 bases respectively, with 19 bases between them. Germline CDR1 is MNHEY and CDR2 is SVGAGI. The CDR3 has 16 amino acids. The chain's CDR3 is CASSWRRQSRKDTQYF. In nucleotides, the CDR3 is TGTGCCAGCAGTTGGCGGAGACAGTCGCGTAAAGATACGCAGTATTTT.

V is TRBV4-2 and J is TRBJ2-7; 13 nucleotides line up with TRBD2. This CDR3 comprises 18 residues. J was trimmed by 0 bases and V by 0 bases; bases with no gene match: 5. CDR1 LGHNA and CDR2 YNFKEQ come from the germline V gene. The CDR3 DNA sequence: TGTGCCAGCAGCCAAGACCCCGGGACTAGCGGGACCTCCTACGAGCAGTACTTC. Its protein product is CASSQDPGTSGTSYEQYF.

Written as DNA, the CDR3 is TGTGCCAGTAGTATAGGGACAGCAAACACTGAAGCTTTCTTT. Its protein product is CASSIGTANTEAFF. The chain carries TRBV19 and TRBJ1-1; a weak D match, TRBD1 (6 bases). The V and J ends lost 1 base and 2 bases respectively, with 8 bases between them. The germline CDR1 and CDR2 sequences are LNHDA and SQIVND (reference sequence). This CDR3 is built from 14 residues.